The rows below give T cell receptor beta chains drawn from one sample of a study of cytomegalovirus exposure and HLA in healthy donors. The protocol was immunoSEQ multiplex PCR, while the TCRdb copy is restricted to in-frame clones and leaves out a portion. In total, the table holds approximately 60,000 clones. The sample consisted of PBMCs. The receptors were gathered from a man under 40 in good health and CMV-seropositive. Each CDR3 is given with its conserved first and last residue. A D gene is named only where the DNA matches it firmly.

D gene,V gene,J gene,CDR3 DNA,CDR3 protein
TRBD1,TRBV6-1,TRBJ2-7,TGTGCCAGCAGTCACCGGGACAGCTCCTACGAGCAGTACTTC,CASSHRDSSYEQYF
-,TRBV7-3,TRBJ2-6,TGTGCCAGCAGCTTAGCCGGTCCTGGGGCCAACGTCCTGACTTTC,CASSLAGPGANVLTF
TRBD1,TRBV6-5,TRBJ2-7,TGTGCCAGCAGCCGGACAGGGGGCGACGAGCAGTACTTC,CASSRTGGDEQYF
TRBD2,TRBV4-2,TRBJ2-3,TGTGCCAGCAGCCAAGATTCGGGACTAGCGGACAACACAGATACGCAGTATTTT,CASSQDSGLADNTDTQYF
-,TRBV5-1,TRBJ1-1,TGCGCCAGCACCCAGAACACTGAAGCTTTCTTT,CASTQNTEAFF
TRBD2,TRBV10-1,TRBJ2-1,TGCGCCAGCAGTGTGTCTAGCGGGGACAGCTCCGACAATGAGCAGTTCTTC,CASSVSSGDSSDNEQFF
-,TRBV6-4,TRBJ2-1,TGTGCCAGCAGTGACGGTCCGACTCGGGAGCTATACAATGAGCAGTTCTTC,CASSDGPTRELYNEQFF
-,TRBV6-6,TRBJ1-1,TGTGCCAGCCGGGGGGGGAACACTGAAGCTTTCTTT,CASRGGNTEAFF
-,TRBV27,TRBJ2-7,TGTGCCAGCAGTTATCGGGGTAGCCCCTACGAGCAGTACTTC,CASSYRGSPYEQYF
TRBD1,TRBV25-1,TRBJ2-7,TGTGCCAGCAGTGAGGGGACAGGGTTCTCCTACGAGCAGTACTTC,CASSEGTGFSYEQYF
TRBD2,TRBV29-1,TRBJ2-5,TGCAGCGTTGAAGTGTCTAGCGGGGGTGGAGGAGAGACCCAGTACTTC,CSVEVSSGGGGETQYF
-,TRBV19,TRBJ1-5,TGTGCCAGTAGTATCAGTCTGGGCAATCAGCCCCAGCATTTT,CASSISLGNQPQHF